This entry describes one T cell receptor beta chain. No antigen is known for it. Germline is not matched at one junction end, which may reflect a read error. The sample comes from a study of CD8+CD57+ T cells in acquired aplastic anemia. Study-level information: When averaged, DNA from sorted CD4+ and CD8+ cells came to 3 to 3.5 ug. The study, taken as a whole, reports: CD8+ Simpson's diversity showed no significant patient-control difference. Sharing between patients and controls was observed for twenty-nine CD8+ CDR3 sequences.

CDR1 SGHRS and CDR2 YFSETQ come from the germline V gene. This CDR3 has 14 amino acids. Researchers used genomic DNA as the template to profile TCR beta VDJ and CDR3. TCRdb re-derived calls from the reads in MiXCR, one entry per CDR3 protein. The table has 400,000 to 450,000 distinct CDR3 sequences, 55% to 70% seen once. Sequencing was performed on sorted CD4+, CD8+, or CD8+CD57+ T cells (not recorded which) from PBMCs. The chain links TRBV5-1 to TRBJ2-7, with D uncertain. The receptor's source is a human donor in good health, serving as a control. The CDR3 bases are TGTGCCAGCACCTTCCGGCACGGACCCTACGAGCAGTACTTC. This sequence encodes CASTFRHGPYEQYF.